This T cell receptor beta chain was found in a study of response to subunit inactivated influenza vaccine. This clonotype was seen only a few times. Each CDR3 protein is one row after TCRdb ran MiXCR on the RT-PCR reads. The sample has around 790,000 distinct CDR3 sequences; 21% are singletons. The V segment lost 0 bases and the J segment 4 bases; nucleotides outside the gene matches: 14. CDR1 and CDR2 (germline): LGHNA, YSLEER. The CDR3 length is 19 residues. The TCR was taken from a man in his forties or fifties who received an inactivated influenza vaccine. The chain couples TRBV4-3 to TRBJ2-1, with 8 bases fitting TRBD2. The specimen comprised PBMCs from blood, sampled 5 days after vaccination. Written as DNA, the CDR3 is TGCGCCAGCAGCCAAGAAGACGCAGGGCTAGCGGGCTTTTACAATGAGCAGTTCTTC. This codes for CASSQEDAGLAGFYNEQFF.